The 23 T cell receptor beta chains given below trace back to one sample, sequenced in a study of CD8+ T cells in alopecia areata. The sequencing template was cDNA reverse transcribed from extracted RNA. Assay: immunoSEQ multiplex PCR; the TCRdb copy retains only in-frame clones and omits some. The sample gives tens of thousands of clones, about 44% of which show up once; approximately 18% is in the top ten. The sample consisted of CD8+ T cells sorted from blood, taken at week 0. The origin of the receptors is a human donor with alopecia areata.

This chain uses TRBV29-1 with TRBJ2-7, with 10 positions matching TRBD1. Germline lookup yields CDR1 SQVTM and CDR2 ANQGSEA. V was clipped by 7 bases and J by 5 bases; unmatched bases: 8. The CDR3 contains 13 residues. The CDR3 region has the DNA TGCAGCGCCCGGGACAGGGGAAAGGACGAGCAGTACTTC. Protein sequence: CSARDRGKDEQYF.

This clone was seen a few times. The chain carries TRBV29-1 and TRBJ2-1; 8 bases line up with TRBD1. Trimming took 5 bases from V and 6 from J; bases not matched to a gene: 9. The CDR3 totals 14 residues. Germline-derived CDR1 and CDR2 are SQVTM and ANQGSEA. The CDR3 DNA reads TGCAGCGTTAATATCCGGGACAGGACCAATGAGCAGTTCTTC. It yields the protein CSVNIRDRTNEQFF.

V gene TRBV6-5 combines with J gene TRBJ2-7, with 7 bases that match TRBD1. The CDR3 sequence is 14 residues long. V shed 5 bases, J shed 3 bases, and the junction held 7 bases outside the gene matches. Germline V gene lookup returns CDR1 MNHEY and CDR2 SVGAGI. This CDR3 is CASSIQGPYYEQYF. The CDR3 DNA follows: TGTGCCAGCAGTATACAGGGGCCCTACTACGAGCAGTACTTC.

The CDR3 coding sequence is TGTGCCGTCTTCACCGGGGAGGACAAGACCCAGTACTTC. Translating it yields CAVFTGEDKTQYF. The chain couples TRBV2 to TRBJ2-5; tentative D call: TRBD2 (6 bases). This CDR3 has 13 residues. Trimming took off 11 bases at V and 6 bases at J, with 19 bases between the two ends. Looked up from germline, CDR1 is SNHLY and CDR2 is FYNNEI.

The V gene is TRBV6-6, the J gene TRBJ2-7; tentative D call: TRBD1 (6 bases). With 8 bases removed from V and 1 base from J, the gap between germline ends came to 12 bases. The CDR3 contains 13 residues. Germline CDR1 MNHNY, CDR2 SVGAGI (reference sequence). The CDR3 loop is CASSGVPSYEQYF. The DNA of the CDR3 is TGTGCCAGCTCAGGGGTCCCATCCTACGAGCAGTACTTC.

This sequence joins TRBV11-2 and TRBJ2-7; TRBD1 aligns across 9 bases. The junction had 6 bases not matched to a gene; V was cut back by 3 bases and J by 3 bases. This CDR3 is 15 amino acids long. Germline CDR1 is SGHAT and CDR2 is FQNNGV. The CDR3 reads CASSFGQGKYYEQYF. The CDR3 DNA reads TGTGCCAGCAGCTTCGGACAGGGGAAATACTACGAGCAGTACTTC.

With regard to this clone: Given a far larger clone just one base away, this is likely a sequencing read error. The identical CDR3 is also encoded by other nucleotide sequences in the sample. The chain joins TRBV7-9 to TRBJ2-5; D is possibly TRBD2 (5 bases). This CDR3 contains 13 residues. Germline loops: CDR1 SEHNR, CDR2 FQNEAQ (reference sequence). The CDR3 reads CASSFSWEETQYF. The CDR3, as DNA: TGTGCTAGCAGCTTCTCGTGGGAGGAGACCCAGTACTTC.

Comment on this clone: With only one base between it and a far larger clone, this is likely a read error. The genes are TRBV5-6 and TRBJ2-7, with TRBD1 matching 9 bases. CDR1 and CDR2 from the germline V gene are SGHDT and YYEEEE. The CDR3 has 14 amino acids. The junction had 1 base not matched to a gene; V was cut back by 2 bases and J by 1 base. This CDR3 reads CASSFGTGSYEQYF. Here the CDR3 DNA reads TGTGCCAGCAGCTTCGGGACAGGGTCCTACGAGCAGTACTTC.

This clone was recorded once. The chain links TRBV4-1 to TRBJ2-3; the D is unclear. Germline CDR1 and CDR2: MGHRA and YSYEKL. Trimming left V 0 bases short and J 0 bases short, with 7 bases between. There are 15 residues in the CDR3. CDR3 bases: TGCGCCAGCAGCCAAGAGGCGGATAGCACAGATACGCAGTATTTT. This encodes CASSQEADSTDTQYF.

Comments on this clone: Given a far larger clone just one base away, this is likely a sequencing read error. The chain uses TRBV13 and TRBJ2-1; 12 nucleotides line up with TRBD2. Germline V CDR1 and CDR2: PRHDT, FYEKMQ (reference sequence). After removal of 3 bases from V and 7 bases from J, the junction contained 7 bases not matched to a gene. This CDR3 spans 16 amino acids. CDR3 residues: CASSLVPSGRGNEQFF. In nucleotides, the CDR3 is TGTGCCAGCAGCTTGGTTCCTAGCGGGAGGGGGAATGAGCAGTTCTTC.

This clone was recorded a few times. The J gene is TRBJ2-7, the V gene TRBV29-1; D ambiguous. The CDR3 sequence is 11 residues long. Looked up from germline, CDR1 is SQVTM and CDR2 is ANQGSEA. V lost 7 bases and J 1 base, leaving 8 bases between the germline ends. Here the CDR3 reads CSGIISYEQYF. The CDR3, as DNA: TGCAGCGGGATTATATCCTACGAGCAGTACTTC.

The chain recombines TRBV29-1 with TRBJ2-7, with 7 nucleotides matching TRBD1. Looked up from germline, CDR1 is SQVTM and CDR2 is ANQGSEA. Trimming cost V 5 bases and J 2 bases; bases outside gene matches: 6. This CDR3 contains 13 residues. CDR3 in DNA: TGCAGCGTTCAGAACAGGGGACCCTACGAGCAGTACTTC. Translating it yields CSVQNRGPYEQYF.

As DNA, the CDR3 is TGCAGCGTTGGGGCCGGGACAGGGGTATACAATGAGCAGTTCTTC. This codes for CSVGAGTGVYNEQFF. The chain uses TRBV29-1 and TRBJ2-1; 10 bases align to TRBD1. The length of the CDR3 is 15 residues. V gave up 4 bases and J gave up 4 bases; unmatched junction bases: 7. CDR1 is SQVTM and CDR2 is ANQGSEA in the germline V gene.

The sample holds a few counts of this clone. This chain joins TRBV25-1 and TRBJ2-4, with 10 bases matching TRBD2. CDR1 MGHDK and CDR2 SYGVNS come from the germline V gene. V was clipped by 4 bases and J by 6 bases; unmatched bases: 9. CDR3 size: 16 residues. In DNA form, the CDR3 reads TGTGCCAGCAGTGCTAGCGGGGGTGCTTTAGGAAACATTCAGTACTTC. It codes for CASSASGGALGNIQYF. Drawing the rest from reference TRBV25-1 and TRBJ2-4, the complete variable domain is EADIYQTPRYLVIGTGKKITLECSQTMGHDKMYWYQQDPGMELHLIHYSYGVNSTEKGDLSSESTVSRIRTEHFPLTLESARPSHTSQYLCASSASGGALGNIQYFGAGTRLSVL.

This clone was picked up a small number of times. The rearrangement uses TRBV2 and TRBJ2-7, with D hard to call. The CDR3 contains 12 residues. Trimming cost V 2 bases and J 3 bases, with 5 bases left between them. The germline gives CDR1 SNHLY, CDR2 FYNNEI. This CDR3 reads CASSESYYEQYF. CDR3 coding DNA: TGTGCCAGCAGTGAATCTTACTACGAGCAGTACTTC.

Details on this clone: At one boundary the junction diverges from the germline segment, which might be a read error. This CDR3 reads CSVKDLYGYTF. The CDR3 DNA follows: TGCAGCGTTAAAGACCTCTATGGCTACACCTTC. The chain joins TRBV29-1 to TRBJ1-2, with D hard to call. Per germline, CDR1 SQVTM and CDR2 ANQGSEA. The length of the CDR3 is 11 residues.

This clone showed up just a few times. The genes are TRBV5-1 and TRBJ2-7, with D tentatively TRBD2 (5 bases). The CDR3 spans 14 residues. V was pared by 4 bases and J by 3 bases, with 14 bases between. Germline V gene lookup returns CDR1 SGHRS and CDR2 YFSETQ. The CDR3 loop reads CASSPGIHYYEQYF. CDR3 bases: TGCGCCAGCAGCCCCGGGATCCATTACTACGAGCAGTACTTC.

This clone was observed a few times. Since a far larger clone is one base different, this is likely a read error. V usage is TRBV4-2 and J usage is TRBJ2-1, with D possibly called TRBD1 or TRBD2 (5 bases each). The germline V gene has CDR1 LGHNA and CDR2 YNFKEQ. The length of the CDR3 is 12 residues. The germline V and J ends were trimmed by 2 bases and 10 bases, with 9 bases remaining between them. The CDR3 here is CASSQTGTEQFF. The CDR3, as DNA: TGTGCCAGCAGCCAAACCGGGACGGAGCAGTTCTTC.

This clone was recorded many times. V and J are TRBV28 and TRBJ1-5; D uncertain. Trimming pared 2 bases from V and 5 bases from J, leaving 4 bases between. Germline CDR1 is MDHEN and CDR2 is SYDVKM. The CDR3 totals 12 residues. CDR3 nucleotide sequence: TGTGCCAGCAGTTTAAGCTATCAGCCCCAGCATTTT. This encodes CASSLSYQPQHF.

The J gene is TRBJ2-2, the V gene TRBV7-9; D remains ambiguous. The CDR3 is 12 amino acids. Trimming shortened V by 3 bases and J by 7 bases, and 6 bases separated the two germline ends. Germline values: CDR1 SEHNR, CDR2 FQNEAQ (reference sequence). CDR3: CASSFRHGELFF. CDR3 DNA: TGTGCCAGCAGCTTTCGACACGGGGAGCTGTTTTTT.

The gene calls are TRBV29-1 and TRBJ2-7; the D is unclear. Deletions cut 6 bases from V and 0 bases from J, with 18 bases between. Germline V gene lookup returns CDR1 SQVTM and CDR2 ANQGSEA. CDR3 length equals 15 residues. CDR3 nucleotides: TGCAGCGTCACGTACCCTAGGGCGATCTCCTACGAGCAGTACTTC. It is translated as CSVTYPRAISYEQYF.

The V and J genes are TRBV7-9 and TRBJ2-7; TRBD2 agrees at 9 bases. Germline values: CDR1 SEHNR, CDR2 FQNEAQ (reference sequence). Trimming at V came to 5 bases and at J to 3 bases, leaving 11 bases not matched to a gene. This CDR3 has 16 amino acids. CDR3 bases: TGTGCCAGCAGCCCGGCCCCGCGGGAGGGCGTCTACGAGCAGTACTTC. This encodes CASSPAPREGVYEQYF.

This rearrangement joins TRBV30 to TRBJ2-1; maybe TRBD2 (6 bases). Trimming stripped 1 base from V and 5 bases from J, with 6 bases between. Germline V gives CDR1 GTSNPN, CDR2 SVGIG (reference sequence). The CDR3 length is 12 residues. The CDR3 region is CAWSAGDNEQFF. For the CDR3, the DNA is TGTGCCTGGAGTGCGGGGGACAATGAGCAGTTCTTC.